This TCR beta chain was captured in a study of T cell responses to AZD1222 COVID-19 vaccine. Study background: Second-dose intervals of approximately 4 or approximately 12 weeks were pooled. Findings and caveats of the study: The donor group comprised mostly white British people and more females; the analysis possibly underestimated clonal diversity. Spike-specific TCR repertoires showed rising breadth and depth after two AZD1222 doses. The peak T cell response came first, and repertoires were sampled only after it.

As concerns this clone: Its antigen remains unidentified.

Germline loops: CDR1 SGHRS, CDR2 YFSETQ. The V segment lost 4 bases and the J segment 5 bases; nucleotides outside the gene matches: 6. The CDR3 consists of 14 residues. Generated by immunoSEQ multiplex PCR, the TCRdb table keeps only in-frame clones and is missing some. The data contain 84,000 or so clones, approximately 90% of them singletons. The specimen comprised peripheral blood, sampled on day 0 of AZD1222 vaccination. The TCR comes from an adult in good health. V usage is TRBV5-1 and J usage is TRBJ1-5; 7 bases line up with TRBD1. CDR3 nucleotide sequence: TGCGCCAGCAGCCGACAGGGAGGTGATCAGCCCCAGCATTTT. Translating it yields CASSRQGGDQPQHF.